This T cell receptor (beta chain) was recorded in a study of tumor-infiltrating lymphocytes in primary liver carcinoma (dated by TCRdb to about 2017). For context, the study as a whole: Hepatocellular carcinoma (four) or combined HCC and intrahepatic cholangiocarcinoma (one) was present in the five patients, who were three men and two women aged 30 to 69 years. TCRbeta repertoire sequencing covered 35 or so specimens from 5 patients: approximately 25 tumor regions, 5 adjacent noncancerous liver tissues and 5 peripheral blood samples. The five patients had tumors of stage T1-T3 N0M0, with maximum diameters ranging from about 4.2 to 10 cm. Each sample produced about 3.5 to 7.5 million productive TCRbeta reads, and read depth showed no significant difference between tissue types. The 25 or so tumor region samples were profiled with Agilent mRNA microarrays so that TCRbeta repertoire diversity could be related to the local molecular phenotype. Reproducibility between technical replicate repertoires was high, with correlation coefficients above 0.95 and mean shared-clone rates about 0.9. For each liver tumor, the study sampled five regions along with adjacent normal tissue and blood, and applied TCRbeta repertoire sequencing, expression microarrays and whole-exome sequencing. Here is what the overall study found, with its caveats: Bulk unsorted samples precluded comparing CD4+ and CD8+ T cell repertoires. Only roughly 7-24% of top clones appeared in all five regions of a tumor, which suggests that tumor-infiltrating T cells are spatially heterogeneous. The study included only a handful of patients, and the authors note findings should be validated in a larger study. Only the TCR beta chain was sequenced, which likely underestimates true repertoire diversity because unpaired alpha chains were not captured. Pairs of tumor regions showed greater repertoire overlap (mean about 35%) than tumor-adjacent pairs (17%) or tumor-blood pairs (about 14%), which is consistent with antigen-driven expansion. The top 250 clones accounted for a significantly greater share of the repertoire in tumors than in blood (p = 0.039).

Total RNA and DNA were co-extracted from approximately 20-30 mg of bulk tissue with the AllPrep DNA/RNA mini kit, without cell sorting. Between late 2015 and March 2016, roughly five patients in China with histopathologically diagnosed primary liver carcinoma had their tumors surgically resected. At the time of sampling, the patients had chronic HBV infection and had not received any treatment. Five spatially separated regions were sampled from each tumor: the superior, inferior, left-lateral and right-lateral poles, plus the tumor centre. Histology showed that every tumor sample contained more than 90% viable tumor cells. Fresh tumor and adjacent tissue pieces were bisected, with one half stored in RNAlater at -80 degrees C and the other half sent for histology. TCRbeta-specific cDNA was reverse-transcribed from 500 ng total RNA using a constant-region primer and ProtoScript II reverse transcriptase. TCRbeta libraries were built with three nested multiplex PCR rounds, a slightly modified ARM-PCR procedure. Multiplex TRBV1-TRBV30 forward primers and a Cbeta reverse primer were used in the first two PCR rounds, each of which was run for 10 cycles. A final 25-cycle PCR with Deep VentR polymerase added sample barcodes and Illumina adapters. Amplicons of 200-500 bp were gel-purified with a QIAquick gel extraction kit before sequencing. An Illumina HiSeq 2500 was used to sequence the TCRbeta amplicons with 250-bp paired-end reads. Per the authors' processing: Quality trimming of reads was performed with Trimmomatic v0.33, and paired reads were merged with FLASH v1.2.11 so that full CDR3 sequences could be recovered. MiGEC v1.2.1b assigned V, D and J germline segments to the rearranged TCRbeta sequences. Clonotype statistics and Shannon-Wiener diversity indices were computed with VDJtools v1.0.0. To reduce sampling bias, subsequent analyses other than the diversity analysis used only the 250 most abundant clonotypes in each sample. The public reads were reanalyzed by TCRdb: fastp trimming at Q25, MiXCR alignment, in-frame beta chains only. Rows with a matching CDR3 protein are joined into one entry that keeps the most common DNA and genes. These V and J calls are TCRdb output, not the study's own analysis. The sample table records around 78,000 distinct CDR3 sequences; over 55% of these occur just once. Roughly 13% of the sample comes from the top ten.

As for this clonotype: Its cognate antigen has yet to be identified. No conserved phenylalanine or tryptophan is present at the end of the CDR3, so a read error is the likely explanation.

V is pruned by 7 bases and J by 10 bases, leaving 13 bases of the junction without a gene match. Taken from the germline V gene, the CDR1 and CDR2 loops are SGHAT and FQNNGV. The CDR3 is 16 amino acids long, termini counted. CDR3 DNA is the only sequence kept; it has 48 bases, read in frame from the first base. Sequenced input: liver tumor tissue from sampling region 4. The cell subset or site label, as the study defines it: tumor region T4, right-lateral pole. This sequence was found in a woman in her sixties or seventies with primary liver carcinoma and hepatitis B virus infection. Rearrangement joined TRBV11-2 to TRBJ2-1, and 13 junctional nucleotides match TRBD2. The sequence in DNA is TGTGCCAGCAACTCCAGGACTAGCGGGGGCGGGGGGGAGCAGTTCTTA. This encodes CASNSRTSGGGGEQFL.